This T cell receptor beta chain was captured in a study of T-cell memory formation after mild COVID-19. Study background: In these data, TCR clusters were largely donor specific. General study points: From day 15 to 85, contracting clones were balanced between CD4 and CD8, whereas later expanders leaned toward CD4+. CD4+ clones that contracted lay mainly in CM and EM; CD8+ ones lay in EMRA.

To note about this clonotype: The antigen remains unidentified.

Using its own MiXCR run on the 5' RACE reads, TCRdb lists one record per CDR3 protein. Of about 110,000 distinct CDR3 sequences in the sample, 20% to 25% were seen once. The sample comprised PBMCs or a T cell subset sorted from them (not recorded which). The clonotype originates from a man aged 18-30 years who had mild COVID-19 (a few samples of this study predate the infection). Cell type and time point are not known.

In DNA form, the CDR3 reads TGTGCCAGCAGCCAAGGAGGGGTTTGGCATCAGCCCCAGCATTTT. Its protein product is CASSQGGVWHQPQHF. The chain carries TRBV9 and TRBJ1-5, with TRBD1 as a possible D gene (5 bases). V was trimmed by 4 bases and J by 5 bases, leaving 16 bases between them. Germline V lookup: CDR1 SGDLS, CDR2 YYNGEE. The CDR3 totals 15 residues.